This T cell receptor (beta chain) was captured in a study of early T cells in non-severe SARS-CoV-2 infection. The overall study: The input, bulk RNA from unsorted whole blood, was sequenced, and chains were unpaired.

TCRdb called the 5' RACE reads again in MiXCR, with one record for every CDR3 protein. The sample consists of tens of thousands of distinct CDR3 sequences, 6% to 9.5% of them appearing once. The table lists this clonotype with a few counts. The CDR3 loop spans 13 amino acids. V dropped 5 bases and J dropped 15 bases, with 20 bases sitting between them. The germline V gene encodes CDR1 MNHEY and CDR2 SMNVEV (reference sequence). The chain recombines TRBV27 with TRBJ2-1; D is perhaps TRBD1 (6 bases). The sequencing here drew on whole blood, taken at baseline. The TCR was taken from an adult who was a healthcare worker with PCR-confirmed SARS-CoV-2 infection or an uninfected control (not recorded which). The DNA of the CDR3 is TGTGCCAGCAGTCGGGACACCCCCAACCGACCGTTCTTC. Translating gives CASSRDTPNRPFF.